This is a list of T cell receptor beta chains from one sample in a study of T cells in Graves' hyperthyroidism and ophthalmopathy. A single record per CDR3 protein comes from TCRdb applying MiXCR to the multiplex PCR reads. The repertoire holds fewer than 400,000 distinct CDR3 sequences, with about 14% as singletons. The source material was blood. These receptors all stem from a man aged 50 to 60 with Graves' ophthalmopathy. Both conserved end residues are part of each CDR3. A D gene is named only where the DNA matches it firmly. The size of a clone is reported for some rows only, either as once, few or many, or as a class for expanded clones.

TRBJ2-7	TRBV4-1	TRBD2	NA	TGCGCCAGCAGTAGGACTAGCGGGAGGTTCGAGCAGTACTTC	CASSRTSGRFEQYF
TRBJ2-7	TRBV11-3	TRBD2	many	TGTGCCAGCAGCCGCGGGACTAGCGGCCCCTACGAGCAGTACTTC	CASSRGTSGPYEQYF
TRBJ1-2	TRBV24-1	TRBD1	few	TGTGCCACCAGTGAACCGGGACAGGGAAACTATGGCTACACCTTC	CATSEPGQGNYGYTF
TRBJ1-5	TRBV5-1	NA	many	TGCGCCAGCAGCTTGGGAGGATACAATCAGCCCCAGCATTTT	CASSLGGYNQPQHF
TRBJ2-5	TRBV2	TRBD2	many	TGTGCCAGCAGGTGGACTAGCGGGAGTCAAGAGACCCAGTACTTC	CASRWTSGSQETQYF
TRBJ2-1	TRBV7-9	NA	few	TGTGCCAGCAGGCTCGGAAACAATGAGCAGTTCTTC	CASRLGNNEQFF
TRBJ2-1	TRBV4-2	TRBD2	NA	TGTGCCAGCAGCCAGACTCTAGCGGGAGTCGTCCGCAATGAGCAGTTCTTC	CASSQTLAGVVRNEQFF
TRBJ2-1	TRBV30	TRBD2	NA	TGTGCCTGGAGACTAGCGGGGATGAGCTCCTACAATGAGCAGTTCTTC	CAWRLAGMSSYNEQFF
TRBJ2-1	TRBV7-9	TRBD2	many	TGTGCCAGCAGCTTACGTGACACCAGCGGGAGCTCCTACAATGAGCAGTTCTTC	CASSLRDTSGSSYNEQFF
TRBJ2-1	TRBV5-1	NA	many	TGCGCCAGCAGCTTGGAGCGGGCCAACAATGAGCAGTTCTTC	CASSLERANNEQFF
TRBJ1-5	TRBV10-3	TRBD1	NA	TGTGCCATCAGTGGGGGACAGGGGTATCAGCCCCAGCATTTT	CAISGGQGYQPQHF
TRBJ2-7	TRBV27	TRBD2	many	TGTGCCAGCAGGTCCCTAGGCAGGGGACTAGCCGGTAGCTCCTACGAGCAGTACTTC	CASRSLGRGLAGSSYEQYF
TRBJ2-2	TRBV29-1	NA	NA	TGCAGCCCTAGGCGAGACTCCGCGAACACCGGGGAGCTGTTTTTT	CSPRRDSANTGELFF
TRBJ2-7	TRBV14	NA	few	TGTGCCAGCAGCCTGATAGCGAGCTCCTACGAGCAGTACTTC	CASSLIASSYEQYF
TRBJ2-7	TRBV7-8	TRBD2	few	TGTGCCAGCAGCTTACCTAGCGGGAGGGCCAGAGGCGAGCAGTACTTC	CASSLPSGRARGEQYF
TRBJ2-7	TRBV5-6	NA	NA	TGTGCCAGCAGCTTCGGACTCGGTCACTCCTACGAGCAGTACTTC	CASSFGLGHSYEQYF
TRBJ1-2	TRBV15	NA	NA	TGTGCCACCAGCAGAGATCTGGGAGACTACTACTATGGCTACACCTTC	CATSRDLGDYYYGYTF
TRBJ1-1	TRBV19	TRBD1	NA	TGTGCCAGTAGTCTACGACAGGGGCGGAACGCTGAAGCTTTCTTT	CASSLRQGRNAEAFF
TRBJ2-3	TRBV11-2	NA	few	TGTGCCAGCGAGGGACGTCTTAGTCCCAGCGGACCTAGCACAGATACGCAGTATTTT	CASEGRLSPSGPSTDTQYF
TRBJ2-5	TRBV4-1	TRBD2	many	TGCGCCAGCAGCCAAGATTTCCGGTCTAGCGGGGTGCAAGAGACCCAGTACTTC	CASSQDFRSSGVQETQYF
TRBJ1-4	TRBV20-1	NA	NA	TGCAGTGCTAGAGGGACGGATAATGAAAAACTGTTTTTT	CSARGTDNEKLFF
TRBJ2-1	TRBV5-4	NA	many	TGTGCCAGCATCGGGACCGCCTACAATGAGCAGTTCTTC	CASIGTAYNEQFF
TRBJ2-2	TRBV5-1	NA	many	TGCGCCAGCAGCGCCCGCGAGATCGGGGAGCTGTTTTTT	CASSAREIGELFF
TRBJ2-3	TRBV27	TRBD2	NA	TGTGCCAGCAGTGATATCTCGGCGGGAGCAGATACGCAGTATTTT	CASSDISAGADTQYF
TRBJ1-3	TRBV12-3/TRBV12-4	NA	NA	TGTGCCAGCAGTTCCTCTTTGGCAGGGCTCTCTGGAAACACCATATATTTT	CASSSSLAGLSGNTIYF
TRBJ2-3	TRBV20-1	NA	many	TGCAGTGCTAGTCCGAGCGGGAAGGGGGGCACAGATACGCAGTATTTT	CSASPSGKGGTDTQYF
TRBJ2-7	TRBV12-5	TRBD2	many	TGTGCTAGTGGTCGGTTGGCTAGCGGGAGCTTCCACGAGCAGTACTTC	CASGRLASGSFHEQYF
TRBJ2-7	TRBV11-2	NA	many	TGTGCCAGCAGCCGAGGGGCTAGCTCCTACGAGCAGTACTTC	CASSRGASSYEQYF
TRBJ1-1	TRBV30	NA	many	TGTGCCTGGAGTGTAAAAGGAGAAGCTTTCTTT	CAWSVKGEAFF
TRBJ1-1	TRBV12-3/TRBV12-4	TRBD1	once	TGTGCCAGCAATACGGCGGACAGGCGTTACACTGAAGCTTTCTTT	CASNTADRRYTEAFF
TRBJ1-2	TRBV4-1	NA	many	TGCGCCAGCAGCCAAGCGGAGGGGTATGGCTACACCTTC	CASSQAEGYGYTF
TRBJ2-2	TRBV12-3/TRBV12-4	TRBD2	few	TGTGCCAGCAGCGATGGACTAGCGGGAAGGATCGGGGAGCTGTTTTTT	CASSDGLAGRIGELFF
TRBJ2-3	TRBV7-9	NA	NA	TGTGCCGGCAGCTTGGGCAGTAGCACAGATACGCAGTATTTT	CAGSLGSSTDTQYF
TRBJ1-2	TRBV6-1	NA	many	TGTGCCAGCTCTAACAGAGAAAGCTATGGCTACACCTTC	CASSNRESYGYTF
TRBJ2-2	TRBV15	NA	NA	TGTGCCACCAGCAGAGATCCGCTCGAACCTACGAACACCGGGGAGCTGTTTTTT	CATSRDPLEPTNTGELFF
TRBJ2-7	TRBV7-9	NA	many	TGTGCCAGCAGCAACCCGGGCCTGAGCTCCTACGAGCAGTACTTC	CASSNPGLSSYEQYF
TRBJ2-1	TRBV9	TRBD1	NA	TGTGCCAGCAGCGTGCGGGGGGACAGGGGCCGTGAGCAGTTCTTC	CASSVRGDRGREQFF
TRBJ1-5	TRBV28	NA	NA	TGTGCCAGCAGTTTGCCGGCAGGGTCTCAGCCCCAGCATTTT	CASSLPAGSQPQHF
TRBJ2-4	TRBV24-1	TRBD1	once	TGTGCCACCAGTGACTCTGGACGGACCGAAGGGGGCCTAGCCAAAAACATTCAGTACTTC	CATSDSGRTEGGLAKNIQYF
TRBJ1-1	TRBV5-4	NA	NA	TGTGCCAGCAGCTTGGGGCAGGAGGTTACTGAAGCTTTCTTT	CASSLGQEVTEAFF
TRBJ2-2	TRBV3-1	NA	many	TGTGCCAGCAACCAAAATTCGGGGACCGGGGAGCTGTTTTTT	CASNQNSGTGELFF
TRBJ1-5	TRBV19	NA	many	TGTGCCAGTAGTTCCTCCAGCAATCAGCCCCAGCATTTT	CASSSSSNQPQHF
TRBJ2-7	TRBV7-2	TRBD2	many	TGTGCCAGCAGCGAGGTAGCGGGCTCCTACGAGCAGTACTTC	CASSEVAGSYEQYF
TRBJ1-5	TRBV2	NA	many	TGTGCCAGCAGCGCTAATGGGCCCCAGCATTTT	CASSANGPQHF